Presented here are 13 T cell receptor beta chains from one specimen sequenced in a study of blood T cell repertoires in COVID-19. Some clones are missing from TCRdb's copy, which holds only in-frame ones; the method was immunoSEQ multiplex PCR. This sample carries 170,000 or so clones, roughly 87% of them seen once, and the ten largest clones take about 7.1%. Sequences were obtained from peripheral blood. The receptor source for this set is a woman aged 65 to 85 with COVID-19, enrolled during active disease.

V is TRBV30 and J is TRBJ2-7; D possibly corresponds to TRBD1 (6 bases). The V end lost 3 bases, the J end lost 2 bases, and 14 bases lay between the germline ends. From germline, CDR1 is GTSNPN and CDR2 SVGIG (reference sequence). This CDR3 has 14 amino acids. This chain's CDR3 is CAWSLQGLPYEQYF. Here the CDR3 DNA reads TGTGCCTGGAGCTTACAGGGTTTACCCTACGAGCAGTACTTC. The variable domain in full, completed from reference TRBV30 and TRBJ2-7, reads SQTIHQWPATLVQPVGSPLSLECTVEGTSNPNLYWYRQAAGRGLQLLFYSVGIGQISSEVPQNLSASRPQDRQFILSSKKLLLSDSGFYLCAWSLQGLPYEQYFGPGTRLTVT.

This clone showed up just once. This chain connects TRBV19 to TRBJ2-3; 10 bases are shared with TRBD2. This CDR3 is built from 16 residues. V trimming: 6 bases; J trimming: 5 bases; junction bases outside the gene matches: 11. Germline lookup yields CDR1 LNHDA and CDR2 SQIVND (reference sequence). The DNA for the CDR3 is TGTGCCAGTAGCCGAACTAGCGGGGAAACCCGAGATACGCAGTATTTT. It yields the protein CASSRTSGETRDTQYF.

The V and J genes are TRBV2 and TRBJ2-1, with D perhaps TRBD2 (5 bases). Germline V gene data show CDR1 as SNHLY and CDR2 as FYNNEI. Deletions cut 3 bases from V and 6 bases from J, with 9 bases between. This CDR3 contains 13 residues. The CDR3 DNA sequence: TGTGCCAGCAGTGATGAGGGTTTCAATGAGCAGTTCTTC. It encodes CASSDEGFNEQFF.

The V call is TRBV5-1, the J call TRBJ2-5; D is possibly TRBD2 (6 bases). CDR1 SGHRS and CDR2 YFSETQ come from the germline V gene. This CDR3 spans 16 amino acids. The V end was cut by 0 bases, the J end by 5 bases, with 17 bases between. CDR3 sequence (DNA): TGCGCCAGCAGCTTGGCTGGGACGGACTACAAGGAGACCCAGTACTTC. Residues: CASSLAGTDYKETQYF.

This chain connects TRBV6-4 to TRBJ1-3; no definite D call. The CDR3 consists of 15 residues. Germline CDR1 is MRHNA and CDR2 is SNTAGT. Deletions cut 0 bases from V and 2 bases from J, with 8 bases between. The CDR3: CASSDSEEAGNTIYF. The CDR3 nucleotides are TGTGCCAGCAGTGACTCGGAGGAAGCTGGAAACACCATATATTTT.

The genes are TRBV7-3 and TRBJ1-3; TRBD1 agrees at 7 bases. This CDR3 has 13 residues. Germline trimming cut 4 bases from V and 7 bases from J; bases unmatched to any gene: 4. Germline CDR1 SGHTA, CDR2 FQGTGA. The CDR3 loop reads CASSSKQGNTIYF. CDR3 sequence (DNA): TGTGCCAGCAGCTCGAAACAGGGGAACACCATATATTTT.

V and J are TRBV29-1 and TRBJ2-3; no definite D call. The V end lost 6 bases, the J end lost 0 bases, and 7 bases lay between the germline ends. Looked up from germline, CDR1 is SQVTM and CDR2 is ANQGSEA. The CDR3 has 12 residues. CDR3 residues: CSVHQSTDTQYF. CDR3 sequence (DNA): TGCAGCGTCCACCAGAGCACAGATACGCAGTATTTT.

This sequence joins TRBV21-1 and TRBJ2-7; the table calls TRBD2, which could not be checked here. TRBV21-1 is assigned pseudogene status. This CDR3 has 14 amino acids. The CDR3 spells CASRAPPRSYEQYF. The CDR3 DNA reads TGTGCCAGCAGAGCCCCCCCGAGGTCCTACGAGCAGTACTTC.

This clone has only one observation. The J gene is TRBJ2-1, the V gene TRBV3-1 (or the pseudogene TRBV3-2), with 10 bases matching TRBD2. The CDR3 consists of 12 residues. J lost 13 bases, V lost 5 bases, and 5 bases had no gene match. The germline CDR1 and CDR2 sequences are LGHDT and YNNKEL (reference sequence). This chain's CDR3 is CASSSPSGSQFF. In nucleotides, the CDR3 is TGTGCCAGCAGCTCCCCTAGCGGGAGTCAGTTCTTC.

This CDR3 reads CASSRSTASYNEQFF. The CDR3 DNA is TGTGCCAGCAGCCGGAGTACGGCCTCCTACAATGAGCAGTTCTTC. This chain joins TRBV3-1 (or the pseudogene TRBV3-2) and TRBJ2-1, with no clear D. V was cut by 4 bases and J by 0 bases, with 10 bases left in between. CDR1 and CDR2 from the germline V gene are LGHDT and YNNKEL (reference sequence). The CDR3 runs to 15 residues.

The chain uses TRBV7-2 and TRBJ2-7; the match to TRBD2 covers 8 bases. The junction had 10 bases not matched to a gene; V was cut back by 5 bases and J by 4 bases. Germline assignment: CDR1 SGHTA and CDR2 FQGNSA. The CDR3 has 15 residues. As DNA, the CDR3 is TGTGCCAGCAGCCCTTTAGCGGGAACGGCATACGAGCAGTACTTC. It encodes CASSPLAGTAYEQYF.

In DNA, the CDR3 is TGTGCCAGCAGCGTAGCGGGGGGGACTAGCGGGAGAAATGAGCAGTTCTTC. Translating gives CASSVAGGTSGRNEQFF. The genes are TRBV9 and TRBJ2-1; TRBD2 matches at 14 bases. CDR1 is SGDLS, CDR2 YYNGEE, per germline. With V trimmed by 0 bases and J by 7 bases, 6 bases remained unmatched. The length of the CDR3 is 17 residues. The full variable domain, in which reference TRBV9 and TRBJ2-1 provide the parts outside the CDR3, is DSGVTQTPKHLITATGQRVTLRCSPRSGDLSVYWYQQSLDQGLQFLIQYYNGEERAKGNILERFSAQQFPDLHSELNLSSLELGDSALYFCASSVAGGTSGRNEQFFGPGTRLTVL.

The gene calls are TRBV6-5 and TRBJ2-7, with TRBD1 matching over 8 bases. Trimming removed 6 bases from V and 3 bases from J; junction bases left unmatched: 7. Germline V CDR1 and CDR2: MNHEY, SVGAGI. This CDR3 region has 14 residues. The CDR3 region is CASRPQGVSYEQYF. The CDR3 nucleotides are TGTGCCAGCAGACCACAGGGGGTCAGCTACGAGCAGTACTTC.